Listed below are T cell receptor beta chains from one sample, sequenced in a study of blood T cells in healthy people across ages. MiXCR was run by TCRdb on the 5' RACE reads, yielding one entry per CDR3 protein. The repertoire holds 1.5 million to 2 million distinct CDR3 sequences, with about 32% as singletons. Sequencing was done on a sample of blood. These receptors were taken from a woman aged 25 to 39 in good health. Each CDR3 is given without its conserved first and last residue.

j_gene	v_gene	len	CDR3aa
TRBJ2-5	TRBV20-1	14	SARDHTGGGRETQY
TRBJ1-5	TRBV28	16	ASSLLGLGRYSNQPQH
TRBJ1-2	TRBV29-1	15	SVLETGQGSQDYGYT
TRBJ2-7	TRBV2	12	ASSLGVGKYEQY
TRBJ2-7	TRBV5-5	12	ASSRMGISYEQY
TRBJ2-3	TRBV12-3/TRBV12-4	11	ASGPPSTDTQY
TRBJ1-4	TRBV7-6	13	ASSLSGGAGEKLF
-	TRBV6-5	13	ASSYSGQGVAEQY
TRBJ1-6	TRBV9	13	ASSVRGTDNSPLH
TRBJ1-2	TRBV25-1	12	ASSDPGPPYGYT
TRBJ2-7	TRBV29-1	10	SVRTSFYEQY
TRBJ2-1	TRBV15	14	ATSTGTSPAYNEQF
TRBJ1-2	TRBV6-1	12	ASRAGLSSYGYT
TRBJ2-5	TRBV20-1	14	SARALTTSRQETQY
TRBJ2-1	TRBV28	13	ASQGGISAYNEQF
TRBJ1-5	TRBV20-1	17	SARGWTGGTGNSNQPQH
TRBJ2-5	TRBV5-1	13	ASSLVRGGRETQY